One sample yielded the 14 T cell receptor beta chains listed below, sequenced in a study of cytomegalovirus exposure and HLA in healthy donors. Here immunoSEQ multiplex PCR was the method, and the copy in TCRdb shows in-frame clones only, minus some. The sample lists under 350,000 clones; 80% to 90% were seen once. The source material was PBMCs. The origin of the receptors is a woman aged 18 to 35 in good health and CMV-seronegative.

The chain uses TRBV10-1 and TRBJ1-5; D ambiguous. Germline loops: CDR1 WNHNN, CDR2 SYGVQD (reference sequence). This CDR3 has 13 amino acids. The V end lost 0 bases, the J end lost 6 bases, and 6 bases lay between the germline ends. This CDR3 reads CASSESVGQPQHF. The CDR3 nucleotides read TGCGCCAGCAGTGAGTCTGTCGGTCAGCCCCAGCATTTT.

The genes are TRBV6-5 and TRBJ2-5; 9 positions match TRBD1. V lost 1 base, J lost 4 bases, and 7 bases stayed unmatched. The CDR3 has 16 residues. Per the germline V gene, CDR1 is MNHEY and CDR2 is SVGAGI. The CDR3 spells CASSYFGTGPRETQYF. The CDR3 DNA follows: TGTGCCAGCAGTTACTTCGGGACAGGGCCTCGAGAGACCCAGTACTTC.

The genes are TRBV27 and TRBJ1-2; 11 bases are a match to TRBD1. The CDR3 totals 16 residues. Trimming removed 7 bases from V and 4 bases from J; junction bases left unmatched: 11. Germline V gene data show CDR1 as MNHEY and CDR2 as SMNVEV (reference sequence). The CDR3 bases are TGTGCCAGCAAGATGATCGGGGACAGGGGGGGCTATGGCTACACCTTC. Translating gives CASKMIGDRGGYGYTF.

CDR3 sequence: CASSFSKGTANTGELFF. The CDR3 DNA is TGTGCCAGCAGCTTCTCCAAGGGGACAGCCAACACCGGGGAGCTGTTTTTT. V is TRBV7-9 and J is TRBJ2-2, with TRBD1 identical over 7 bases. Germline loops: CDR1 SEHNR, CDR2 FQNEAQ (reference sequence). V trimming: 3 bases; J trimming: 2 bases; junction bases outside the gene matches: 9. The CDR3 is 17 residues long.

The genes are TRBV5-1 and TRBJ1-4, with 7 bases aligning to TRBD1. After removal of 2 bases from V and 0 bases from J, the junction contained 10 bases not matched to a gene. The CDR3 has 18 residues. Germline V gene sequence: CDR1 SGHRS, CDR2 YFSETQ. CDR3 residues: CASSFRQGSTTTNEKLFF. The DNA of the CDR3 is TGCGCCAGCAGCTTCAGACAGGGCAGTACGACAACTAATGAAAAACTGTTTTTT.

The genes are TRBV28 and TRBJ1-6, with D maybe TRBD1 (6 bases). CDR1 and CDR2 (germline): MDHEN, SYDVKM. Trimming left V 4 bases short and J 7 bases short, with 14 bases between. The CDR3 loop spans 15 amino acids. CDR3 protein: CASSSADRRNSPLHF. CDR3 nucleotides: TGTGCCAGCAGTTCCGCGGACAGACGAAATTCACCCCTCCACTTT.

The chain is built from TRBV2 and TRBJ2-2, with TRBD1 as a possible D gene (5 bases). V was trimmed by 2 bases and J by 7 bases, leaving 14 bases between them. Per germline, CDR1 SNHLY and CDR2 FYNNEI. The CDR3 has 15 residues. The CDR3 DNA follows: TGTGCCAGCAGTGAAAGGGGCACCCGCATCGGGGAGCTGTTTTTT. Translation gives CASSERGTRIGELFF.

V is TRBV27 and J is TRBJ2-2, with D tentatively TRBD2 (6 bases). V lost 6 bases and J 2 bases, leaving 13 bases between the germline ends. The CDR3 is 15 residues long. CDR1 MNHEY and CDR2 SMNVEV come from the germline V gene (reference sequence). The CDR3 sequence is CASRFPGTNTGELFF. The CDR3, as DNA: TGTGCCAGCAGATTCCCAGGGACTAACACCGGGGAGCTGTTTTTT.

This clone was found a few times. J is TRBJ1-3 and V is TRBV2; 8 bases line up with TRBD1. V dropped 4 bases and J dropped 7; count of bases not matched to a gene: 6. Germline loops: CDR1 SNHLY, CDR2 FYNNEI. The CDR3 covers 14 residues. The CDR3 loop is CASSGQGMGNTIYF. The CDR3 DNA follows: TGTGCCAGCAGTGGACAGGGGATGGGGAACACCATATATTTT.

This clone was counted a single time. The V call is TRBV29-1, the J call TRBJ2-4; a weak D match, TRBD1 (6 bases). V shed 5 bases and J shed 0 bases, with 11 bases lying between them. The CDR3 contains 14 residues. Germline V CDR1 and CDR2: SQVTM, ANQGSEA. CDR3 DNA: TGCAGCGTTCACAGGGCAATAGCCAAAAACATTCAGTACTTC. Residues: CSVHRAIAKNIQYF.

The chain recombines TRBV6-1 with TRBJ2-7, with unresolved D. The CDR3 is 15 amino acids. Germline V gene lookup returns CDR1 MNHNS and CDR2 SASEGT. Trimming took off 3 bases at V and 3 bases at J, with 15 bases between the two ends. Here the CDR3 reads CASSDLPGSVYEQYF. The CDR3 DNA sequence: TGTGCCAGCAGTGATCTTCCAGGTTCCGTCTACGAGCAGTACTTC.

The rearrangement links TRBV6-6 to TRBJ2-7; 7 bases match TRBD1. V was clipped by 7 bases and J by 0 bases; unmatched bases: 6. The CDR3 is 14 amino acids. Germline CDR1 reads MNHNY; CDR2 reads SVGAGI (reference sequence). The CDR3 nucleotides read TGTGCCAGCACTCGAGGACAGGTCTCCTACGAGCAGTACTTC. This gives the protein CASTRGQVSYEQYF.

The V gene is TRBV29-1, the J gene TRBJ2-7, with 11 bases matching TRBD1. Germline CDR1 is SQVTM and CDR2 is ANQGSEA. The CDR3 consists of 12 residues. CDR3: CTVGQGAGEQYF. In DNA, the CDR3 is TGCACCGTCGGACAGGGGGCGGGAGAGCAGTACTTC.

This rearrangement joins TRBV10-3 to TRBJ2-7; 9 nucleotides align to TRBD1. Germline loops: CDR1 ENHRY, CDR2 SYGVKD. J lost 3 bases, V lost 0 bases, and 9 bases had no gene match. CDR3 size: 17 residues. The CDR3 DNA sequence: TGTGCCATCAGTGAGTCGGGTAAGGGACAGGGTTACTACGAGCAGTACTTC. Encoded protein: CAISESGKGQGYYEQYF.